The source of this T cell receptor (beta chain) is a study of T-cell memory formation after mild COVID-19. Study-wide context: The study found TCR clusters largely donor specific. Regarding the study as a whole: CD4+ contracting clones lay mainly in CM and EM, CD8+ ones in EMRA.

TCRdb passed the 5' RACE reads through MiXCR, listing each CDR3 protein once. This table has more than 200,000 distinct CDR3 sequences, around 17% appearing once. Per germline, CDR1 DFQATT and CDR2 SNEGSKA (reference sequence). The V segment lost 5 bases and the J segment 8 bases; nucleotides outside the gene matches: 10. The CDR3 length is 13 residues. On this clonotype: The target antigen is unknown.

Sequencing was carried out using PBMCs or a T cell subset sorted from them (not recorded which). The chain joins TRBV20-1 to TRBJ1-2; 8 positions agree with TRBD1. The source is a man aged 18 to 30 who had mild COVID-19 (a few samples of this study predate the infection). Cell type and time point are not known. CDR3 in amino acids: CSAPEQGARGYTF. The CDR3 DNA follows: TGCAGTGCTCCTGAGCAGGGGGCAAGGGGCTACACCTTC.